What follows are 28 T cell receptor beta chains derived from one specimen sequenced in a study of blood T cell repertoires in COVID-19. The data were produced by immunoSEQ multiplex PCR, yet TCRdb's version contains in-frame clones alone and is incomplete. Here the sample spans about 280,000 clones, 89% being singletons. Material: PBMCs or T cells enriched from blood (not recorded which). These receptors were collected from a woman between 55 and 75 years old who had recovered from COVID-19.

A note on this clone: At the DNA level, this CDR3 is encoded by other sequences in the same sample as well. V is TRBV18 and J is TRBJ2-2; TRBD1 matches 7 bases. Germline loops: CDR1 KGHSH, CDR2 LQKENI. CDR3 length equals 15 residues. J was trimmed by 0 bases and V by 2 bases; bases with no gene match: 0. The CDR3 sequence: CASSPGTANTGELFF. Here the CDR3 DNA reads TGTGCCAGCTCACCAGGGACAGCGAACACCGGGGAGCTGTTTTTT.

This rearrangement joins TRBV28 to TRBJ2-7, with a tentative D call TRBD1 (6 bases). Per germline, CDR1 MDHEN and CDR2 SYDVKM. This CDR3 is built from 13 residues. The V end was cut by 1 base, the J end by 6 bases, with 10 bases between. The CDR3 is CASSLSNRVEQYF. For the CDR3, the DNA is TGTGCCAGCAGTTTATCGAACAGGGTCGAGCAGTACTTC. Looking up the rest from reference TRBV28 and TRBJ2-7 gives the full variable domain: DVKVTQSSRYLVKRTGEKVFLECVQDMDHENMFWYRQDPGLGLRLIYFSYDVKMKEKGDIPEGYSVSREKKERFSLILESASTNQTSMYLCASSLSNRVEQYFGPGTRLTVT.

The chain is built from TRBV7-3 and TRBJ2-2; 8 bases line up with TRBD1. Germline CDR1 is SGHTA and CDR2 is FQGTGA. The CDR3 extends over 15 amino acids. The trim removed 4 bases at V and 7 bases at J, leaving 8 bases unmatched. CDR3 region: CASSYLGQAGGELFF. In DNA form, the CDR3 reads TGTGCCAGCAGCTATCTGGGACAGGCAGGCGGGGAGCTGTTTTTT.

V and J are TRBV5-5 and TRBJ2-1, with 12 nucleotides matching TRBD2. The CDR3 runs to 18 residues. CDR1 is SGHKS, CDR2 YYEKEE, per germline (reference sequence). After removal of 3 bases from V and 3 bases from J, the junction contained 10 bases not matched to a gene. The CDR3 DNA reads as TGTGCCAGCAGCTCACGGACTAGCGGGACCGCGGTCTACAATGAGCAGTTCTTC. It is translated as CASSSRTSGTAVYNEQFF. Full variable domain (outside the CDR3, taken from reference TRBV5-5 and TRBJ2-1): DAGVTQSPTHLIKTRGQQVTLRCSPISGHKSVSWYQQVLGQGPQFIFQYYEKEERGRGNFPDRFSARQFPNYSSELNVNALLLGDSALYLCASSSRTSGTAVYNEQFFGPGTRLTVL.

This clone has only one observation. The V and J genes are TRBV29-1 and TRBJ2-1; TRBD2 is a possible D gene (5 bases). Germline values: CDR1 SQVTM, CDR2 ANQGSEA. V lost 6 bases to trimming and J lost 8 bases, with 14 bases between them. The CDR3 spans 12 residues. CDR3 sequence (DNA): TGCAGCGTGGGGAGCGAGGTGGATGAGCAGTTCTTC. It specifies CSVGSEVDEQFF.

The V gene is TRBV19, the J gene TRBJ2-2, with 10 bases matching TRBD2. The V segment lost 3 bases and the J segment 6 bases; nucleotides outside the gene matches: 4. Germline V gives CDR1 LNHDA, CDR2 SQIVND (reference sequence). There are 15 residues in the CDR3. For the CDR3, the DNA is TGTGCCAGTAGTATGGCTAGCGGGAGCCCCGGGGAGCTGTTTTTT. Its translation: CASSMASGSPGELFF.

The chain combines TRBV5-1 with TRBJ2-2, with D possibly being TRBD1 (6 bases). This CDR3 comprises 16 residues. Trimming removed 7 bases from V and 6 bases from J, with 22 bases in between. The germline V gene has CDR1 SGHRS and CDR2 YFSETQ. The CDR3 spells CASFADPRTVPGELFF. The CDR3 nucleotides read TGCGCCAGCTTCGCGGATCCTCGGACAGTACCCGGGGAGCTGTTTTTT.

The chain employs TRBV28 and TRBJ2-1, with 10 bases matching TRBD2. V lost 10 bases and J lost 3; bases outside the gene matches: 9. Germline CDR1 and CDR2: MDHEN and SYDVKM. The CDR3 is made up of 15 amino acids. The CDR3 loop reads CATEGAGGGYNEQFF. The CDR3 DNA follows: TGTGCCACCGAGGGAGCGGGAGGGGGCTACAATGAGCAGTTCTTC.

The chain employs TRBV10-1 and TRBJ2-7, with 7 bases aligning to TRBD1. Germline CDR1 WNHNN, CDR2 SYGVQD (reference sequence). V shed 5 bases, J shed 0 bases, and the junction held 1 base outside the gene matches. The CDR3 covers 13 residues. As DNA, the CDR3 is TGCGCCAGCAGTCGGACAGGCTCCTACGAGCAGTACTTC. Its translation is CASSRTGSYEQYF.

The chain employs TRBV2 and TRBJ1-2, with 7 bases matching TRBD1. V lost 7 bases, J lost 6 bases, and 8 bases stayed unmatched. Looked up from germline, CDR1 is SNHLY and CDR2 is FYNNEI. This CDR3 has 13 residues. The DNA for the CDR3 is TGTGCCAGCACCGGCCGGCAGGGGGATGGCTACACCTTC. Its protein is CASTGRQGDGYTF.

This clone was counted only a few times. The genes are TRBV7-2 and TRBJ2-3; 11 bases match TRBD2. After removal of 1 base from V and 5 bases from J, the junction contained 5 bases not matched to a gene. CDR1 and CDR2 (germline): SGHTA, FQGNSA. This CDR3 spans 16 amino acids. This CDR3 reads CASSLVSGGAGDTQYF. The CDR3 coding sequence is TGTGCCAGCAGCTTAGTTAGCGGGGGGGCGGGAGATACGCAGTATTTT.

The chain is built from TRBV20-1 and TRBJ1-3; a weak D match, TRBD1 (6 bases). CDR1 is DFQATT, CDR2 SNEGSKA, per germline (reference sequence). This CDR3 is built from 14 residues. Trimming left V 3 bases short and J 2 bases short, with 11 bases between. The CDR3 spells CSASPGVAGNTIYF. For the CDR3, the DNA is TGCAGTGCTAGTCCAGGGGTCGCTGGAAACACCATATATTTT.

The V gene is TRBV10-2, the J gene TRBJ2-1; 11 nucleotides line up with TRBD2. The CDR3 totals 15 residues. CDR1 and CDR2 from the germline V gene are WSHSY and SAAADI. V trimming: 5 bases; J trimming: 9 bases; junction bases outside the gene matches: 9. CDR3 sequence reads: CASSIVAGGPSEQFF. In DNA, the CDR3 is TGCGCCAGCAGTATCGTAGCGGGGGGGCCCAGTGAGCAGTTCTTC.

This chain uses TRBV11-2 with TRBJ1-1; D possibly corresponds to TRBD1 (5 bases). V was shortened by 1 base and J by 4 bases, with 10 bases between the two germline ends. This CDR3 contains 14 residues. Looked up from germline, CDR1 is SGHAT and CDR2 is FQNNGV. The CDR3 loop is CASSLVRQLTEAFF. The CDR3 DNA is TGTGCCAGCAGCTTAGTTCGACAGCTCACTGAAGCTTTCTTT.

The chain joins TRBV27 to TRBJ2-6; the D gene is possibly TRBD2 (6 bases). Germline CDR1 is MNHEY and CDR2 is SMNVEV (reference sequence). Deletions cut 3 bases from V and 4 bases from J, with 16 bases between. The CDR3 has 17 amino acids. The CDR3 DNA reads TGTGCCAGCAGTTTTGACGGGGGTATGAGCGGGGCCAACGTCCTGACTTTC. Its protein product is CASSFDGGMSGANVLTF.

CDR3 in amino acids: CASSLSAGVNTEAFF. CDR3 sequence (DNA): TGTGCCAGCAGTTTATCGGCAGGGGTGAACACTGAAGCTTTCTTT. The chain carries TRBV27 and TRBJ1-1; maybe TRBD1 (6 bases). Germline V gene sequence: CDR1 MNHEY, CDR2 SMNVEV (reference sequence). V lost 0 bases and J 0 bases, leaving 8 bases between the germline ends. The CDR3 is 15 amino acids.

The chain employs TRBV28 and TRBJ1-5, with no clear D. V was cut by 6 bases and J by 6 bases, with 9 bases left in between. The CDR3 has 12 residues. The germline V gene encodes CDR1 MDHEN and CDR2 SYDVKM. CDR3 sequence: CASRLGSQPQHF. In DNA form, the CDR3 reads TGTGCCAGCAGGCTTGGGAGTCAGCCCCAGCATTTT.

V and J are TRBV13 and TRBJ2-3; possible D gene TRBD2, 6 bases. Trimming pared 5 bases from V and 5 bases from J, leaving 11 bases between. CDR3 size: 13 residues. Germline V gene data show CDR1 as PRHDT and CDR2 as FYEKMQ (reference sequence). In DNA, the CDR3 is TGTGCCAGCAGCCCCAGAGCGGGAGATACGCAGTATTTT. It is translated as CASSPRAGDTQYF.

The chain has TRBV19 and TRBJ1-2; 9 nucleotides align to TRBD1. CDR1 is LNHDA and CDR2 is SQIVND in the germline V gene (reference sequence). This CDR3 comprises 14 residues. V gave up 3 bases and J gave up 4 bases; unmatched junction bases: 3. Here the CDR3 reads CASSMGQGTYGYTF. The DNA of the CDR3 is TGTGCCAGTAGTATGGGACAGGGAACCTATGGCTACACCTTC.

The chain couples TRBV28 to TRBJ2-1, with TRBD2 as a possible D gene (5 bases). The V gene's germline CDR1 is MDHEN and CDR2 SYDVKM. The CDR3 runs 13 residues. V dropped 1 base and J dropped 7 bases, with 8 bases sitting between them. The CDR3 here is CASSLSGKNEQFF. CDR3 nucleotide sequence: TGTGCCAGCAGTTTATCCGGGAAGAATGAGCAGTTCTTC. Looking up the rest from reference TRBV28 and TRBJ2-1 gives the full variable domain: DVKVTQSSRYLVKRTGEKVFLECVQDMDHENMFWYRQDPGLGLRLIYFSYDVKMKEKGDIPEGYSVSREKKERFSLILESASTNQTSMYLCASSLSGKNEQFFGPGTRLTVL.

This clone showed up just once. The V and J genes are TRBV7-3 and TRBJ2-3; D remains unclear. The CDR3 has 14 residues. The germline gives CDR1 SGHTA, CDR2 FQGTGA. The V and J ends lost 3 bases and 1 base respectively, with 8 bases between them. The CDR3 nucleotides are TGTGCCAGCAGCTTCTTGGGCCGCACAGATACGCAGTATTTT. It translates to CASSFLGRTDTQYF.

V gene TRBV7-9 combines with J gene TRBJ1-6; D is ambiguous. The germline V and J ends were trimmed by 3 bases and 6 bases, with 3 bases remaining between them. This CDR3 comprises 12 residues. CDR1 is SEHNR, CDR2 FQNEAQ, per germline (reference sequence). DNA of the CDR3: TGTGCCAGCAGCTTTAGTAATTCACCCCTCCACTTT. Its translation is CASSFSNSPLHF.

The chain couples TRBV30 to TRBJ1-4; 7 bases line up with TRBD1. Trimming removed 1 base from V and 5 bases from J; junction bases left unmatched: 10. The germline gives CDR1 GTSNPN, CDR2 SVGIG (reference sequence). This CDR3 spans 16 amino acids. The CDR3 DNA sequence: TGTGCCTGGAGTGGGGAATACAGGGGAGAAAATGAAAAACTGTTTTTT. Its protein product is CAWSGEYRGENEKLFF.

This chain uses TRBV19 with TRBJ2-7; D is unclear. V was shortened by 5 bases and J by 3 bases, with 11 bases between the two germline ends. Germline V gives CDR1 LNHDA, CDR2 SQIVND (reference sequence). This CDR3 has 13 amino acids. CDR3 coding DNA: TGTGCCAGTAGTCCCGACTGGCACTACGAGCAGTACTTC. Its translation is CASSPDWHYEQYF.

The chain is built from TRBV5-1 and TRBJ2-2; TRBD2 agrees at 12 bases. Looked up from germline, CDR1 is SGHRS and CDR2 is YFSETQ. V shed 7 bases, J shed 5 bases, and the junction held 3 bases outside the gene matches. This CDR3 has 14 amino acids. The CDR3 DNA reads TGCGCCAGCCGACTAGCGGGGGAAACCGGGGAGCTGTTTTTT. It encodes CASRLAGETGELFF.

The chain couples TRBV6-5 to TRBJ2-3; the D gene is possibly TRBD2 (6 bases). V was shortened by 6 bases and J by 6 bases, with 13 bases between the two germline ends. The CDR3 contains 13 residues. Germline loops: CDR1 MNHEY, CDR2 SVGAGI. CDR3 coding DNA: TGTGCCAGCAGGCAAGGAGGGTCCGATACGCAGTATTTT. Translating gives CASRQGGSDTQYF.

The gene calls are TRBV28 and TRBJ1-1; a weak D match, TRBD1 (5 bases). Germline CDR1 MDHEN, CDR2 SYDVKM. This CDR3 has 14 amino acids. Deletions cut 5 bases from V and 2 bases from J, with 12 bases between. In DNA, the CDR3 is TGTGCCAGCAGTCCCAGGGCGTTAAACACTGAAGCTTTCTTT. The encoded protein is CASSPRALNTEAFF. The variable domain in full, with the rest retrieved from reference TRBV28 and TRBJ1-1, is DVKVTQSSRYLVKRTGEKVFLECVQDMDHENMFWYRQDPGLGLRLIYFSYDVKMKEKGDIPEGYSVSREKKERFSLILESASTNQTSMYLCASSPRALNTEAFFGQGTRLTVV.

The chain joins TRBV19 to TRBJ2-1, with TRBD2 identical over 12 bases. After removal of 6 bases from V and 6 bases from J, the junction contained 6 bases not matched to a gene. The germline CDR1 and CDR2 sequences are LNHDA and SQIVND (reference sequence). The CDR3 is 15 residues long. The CDR3: CASRVGLAGTNEQFF. DNA for the CDR3: TGTGCCAGTAGAGTGGGACTAGCGGGCACCAATGAGCAGTTCTTC.